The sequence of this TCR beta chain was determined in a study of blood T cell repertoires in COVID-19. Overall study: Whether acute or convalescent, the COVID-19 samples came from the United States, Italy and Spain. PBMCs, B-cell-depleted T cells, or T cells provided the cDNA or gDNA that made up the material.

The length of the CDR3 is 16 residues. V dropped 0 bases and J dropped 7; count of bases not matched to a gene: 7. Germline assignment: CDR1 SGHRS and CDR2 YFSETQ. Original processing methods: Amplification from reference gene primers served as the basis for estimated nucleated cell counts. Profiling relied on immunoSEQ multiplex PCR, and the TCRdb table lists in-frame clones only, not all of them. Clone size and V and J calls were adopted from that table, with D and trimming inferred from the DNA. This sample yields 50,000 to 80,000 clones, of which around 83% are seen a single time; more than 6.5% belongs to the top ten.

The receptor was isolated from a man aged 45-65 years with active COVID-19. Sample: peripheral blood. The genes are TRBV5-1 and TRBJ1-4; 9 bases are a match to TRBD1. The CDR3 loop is CASSLAQGAQSEKLFF. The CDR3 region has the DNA TGCGCCAGCAGCTTGGCACAGGGGGCGCAGAGTGAAAAACTGTTTTTT. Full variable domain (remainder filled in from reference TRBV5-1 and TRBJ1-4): KAGVTQTPRYLIKTRGQQVTLSCSPISGHRSVSWYQQTPGQGLQFLFEYFSETQRNKGNFPGRFSGRQFSNSRSEMNVSTLELGDSALYLCASSLAQGAQSEKLFFGSGTQLSVL.